These T cell receptor beta chains were read from a single sample in a study of T cells in Graves' hyperthyroidism and ophthalmopathy. MiXCR, run by TCRdb on the multiplex PCR reads, gives a single entry per CDR3 protein. Among more than 95,000 distinct CDR3 sequences listed, 47% were seen once. Sequenced sample: blood. The receptors shown here come from a man in his forties with Graves' hyperthyroidism. Both conserved end residues are part of each CDR3. A D gene is named only where the DNA matches it firmly. Where a row states a size, it is once, few, many or the class of an expanded clone; other rows omit it.

d_gene,abundance,j_gene,v_gene,CDR3nt,CDR3aa
-,few,TRBJ2-3,TRBV7-8,TGTGCCAGCAGCTTAGTGGCGGTAATCACAGATACGCAGTATTTT,CASSLVAVITDTQYF
-,-,TRBJ1-1,TRBV7-9,TGTGCCAGCTCAGATCCGGGACATACCAACACTGAAGCTTTCTTT,CASSDPGHTNTEAFF
TRBD2,many,TRBJ2-2,TRBV2,TGTGCCAGCACCCGCCGGGGACTAGAATCGACCGGGGAGCTGTTTTTT,CASTRRGLESTGELFF
-,many,TRBJ2-3,TRBV11-2,TGTGCCAGCAGCTTTTTAGTACTAGCTGCAACAGATACGCAGTATTTT,CASSFLVLAATDTQYF
TRBD2,-,TRBJ2-7,TRBV7-2,TGTGCCTGGAGTGTTCTAGGCGGGAGGAGGGAGCAGTACTTC,CAWSVLGGRREQYF
-,many,TRBJ2-2,TRBV2,TGTGCCAGCAGCGGTCGGGGCACCAACACCGGGGAGCTGTTTTTT,CASSGRGTNTGELFF
TRBD1,many,TRBJ2-1,TRBV24-1,TGTGCCACCACACCCGGGACAGGGGGGAACAATGAGCAGTTCTTC,CATTPGTGGNNEQFF
TRBD1,medium-sized,TRBJ2-1,TRBV24-1,TGTGCCACCAGTGGGGACAGGGGGAATGAGCAGTTCTTC,CATSGDRGNEQFF
-,many,TRBJ2-1,TRBV6-5,TGTGCCAGCAGCCTGACTAGGGGATACAATGAGCAGTTCTTC,CASSLTRGYNEQFF
TRBD1,-,TRBJ2-7,TRBV15,TGTGCCACCAGCAGCATAGGGACAGGGGAGTCCAGGGAGCAGTACTTC,CATSSIGTGESREQYF
-,-,TRBJ1-2,TRBV29-1,TGCAGCGTTGAGCAGGGACATGGCTACACCTTC,CSVEQGHGYTF
-,many,TRBJ1-2,TRBV5-1,TGCGCCAGCAGCTTGGTAACAAGCAACTATGGCTACACCTTC,CASSLVTSNYGYTF
-,medium-sized,TRBJ2-5,TRBV24-1,TGTGCCACCAGTGATGGGGAGACCCAGTACTTC,CATSDGETQYF